This T cell receptor (beta chain) was documented in a study of T-cell memory formation after mild COVID-19. Overall study: TCR clusters mostly belonged to single donors.

On this clonotype itself: The antigen is unknown. At one boundary the junction diverges from the germline segment, which might be a read error.

The study, taken as a whole, reports: Second-wave clones peaking on day 37 lacked confirmed SARS-CoV-2 specificity.

The V gene's germline CDR1 is SSHAT and CDR2 FNYEAQ (reference sequence). The CDR3 consists of 17 residues. TCRdb processed the 5' RACE reads anew with MiXCR; each CDR3 protein has one entry. The sample contains 400,000 to 500,000 distinct CDR3 sequences, 15% to 25% of which appear only once. The source is an adult woman who had mild COVID-19 (a few samples of this study predate the infection). Cell type and time point are not known. Sequencing was carried out using PBMCs or a T cell subset sorted from them (not recorded which). The chain couples TRBV7-7 to TRBJ2-2, with a weak D call TRBD2 (5 bases). The CDR3 sequence is CASSLVGVRGNTGELFF. In nucleotides, the CDR3 is TGTGCTAGCAGCTTAGTCGGGGTACGGGGGAACACCGGGGAGCTGTTTTTT.